What follows describes a single TCR beta chain. Antigen unknown. An immunoSEQ assay, version v3.0, was performed at survey level. This table comes from immunoSEQ multiplex PCR, and its TCRdb copy is limited to in-frame clones, with some not included. The sample lists 20,000 to 25,000 clones, around 87% occurring once. The data derive from a study of long-term antiretroviral therapy in people with HIV. Trimming took off 2 bases at V and 5 bases at J, with 12 bases between the two ends. CDR1 is MNHEY and CDR2 is SVGAGI in the germline V gene. The CDR3 is made up of 14 amino acids. Study-wide results and limits: Collection of the blood, which took place between about 2004 and 2018, possibly occurred under older ART regimens. It was observed that HIV repertoires exhibited narrower CDR3 length ranges than controls. Clones that expanded before ART (that is, prior to treatment) dominated the repertoire at all time points.

Every HIV-positive participant received treatment in the United States. This clonotype originated in a woman in her forties or fifties with HIV. The chain carries TRBV6-5 and TRBJ1-2, with D possibly TRBD1 on 5 matching bases. The sequencing here drew on unsorted PBMCs, taken 2.6 years after starting antiretroviral therapy. CDR3 sequence (DNA): TGTGCCAGCAGTTACGCCGGGACCGAATATGGCTACACCTTC. This encodes CASSYAGTEYGYTF.